This T cell receptor (beta chain) was retrieved from a study of shared clonotypes between healthy human individuals. Libraries were prepared by immunoSEQ multiplex PCR; TCRdb keeps only in-frame clonotypes and omits some of them. The data show roughly 1 million clones, 60% to 80% seen once. Germline-derived CDR1 and CDR2 are SGHTA and FQGNSA. The CDR3 loop spans 15 amino acids. With 1 base removed from V and 2 bases from J, the gap between germline ends came to 9 bases. This receptor was identified in a man between 18 and 35 years old in good health. Input material: memory CD4+ T cells sorted from blood. Subset in this sample: CD45RA-negative fraction. This chain connects TRBV7-2 to TRBJ2-1; D might be TRBD2 (5 bases). As DNA, the CDR3 is TGTGCCAGCAGCTTAGAGGGAGACACCTACAATGAGCAGTTCTTC. Residues: CASSLEGDTYNEQFF.